These T cell receptor beta chains were read from a single sample in a study of shared clonotypes between healthy human individuals. The repertoire was sequenced with immunoSEQ multiplex PCR; TCRdb's copy has only in-frame clones and lacks some. The sample has about 770,000 clones, roughly 72% seen once. Sequencing was performed on memory CD4+ T cells sorted from blood. The receptor source for this set is a young woman in good health. The CDR3 runs from the conserved cysteine through the conserved F or W. The order of the fields is D gene, V gene, J gene, clone size, CDR3 DNA, CDR3 protein. D genes are given only for firm matches. Clone size, where shown, is once, few, many, or a class for clones that have expanded.

D: -; V: TRBV7-2; J: TRBJ1-1; size: -; DNA: TGTGCCAGCAGCTTAGTCGTGGGGTATTCGAACACTGAAGCTTTCTTT; CDR3: CASSLVVGYSNTEAFF
D: -; V: TRBV7-3; J: TRBJ1-2; size: -; DNA: TGTGCCGGCAGCAGTTACTATGGCTACACCTTC; CDR3: CAGSSYYGYTF
D: -; V: TRBV27; J: TRBJ2-2; size: -; DNA: TGTGCCAGCAGCCGATACTTCCAAATGAACACCGGGGAGCTGTTTTTT; CDR3: CASSRYFQMNTGELFF
D: TRBD1; V: TRBV6-5; J: TRBJ1-1; size: once; DNA: TGTGCCAGCAGTCGCGACAGGGGTATGAACACTGAAGCTTTCTTT; CDR3: CASSRDRGMNTEAFF
D: -; V: TRBV5-1; J: TRBJ2-3; size: -; DNA: TGCGCCAGCAGCTTGGCGTCTAGCTCTGGCCAGATCACAGATACGCAGTATTTT; CDR3: CASSLASSSGQITDTQYF
D: -; V: TRBV15; J: TRBJ2-7; size: few; DNA: TGTGCCACCAGCAGAGACGGCTACGAGCAGTACTTC; CDR3: CATSRDGYEQYF
D: -; V: TRBV28; J: TRBJ1-2; size: -; DNA: TGTGCCAGCAGTTTGGCGGCAACCTATAACTATGGCTACACCTTC; CDR3: CASSLAATYNYGYTF
D: TRBD1; V: TRBV19; J: TRBJ2-5; size: -; DNA: TGTGCCACTAAGGGCAGGGGGAACCAAGAGACCCAGTACTTC; CDR3: CATKGRGNQETQYF
D: -; V: TRBV19; J: TRBJ2-3; size: -; DNA: TGTGCCAGTAGTCATGACACAGATACGCAGTATTTT; CDR3: CASSHDTDTQYF
D: -; V: TRBV7-9; J: TRBJ2-7; size: -; DNA: TGTGCCAGCAAGGGAGGAGCGGCCTCCTACGAGCAGTACTTC; CDR3: CASKGGAASYEQYF
D: -; V: TRBV10-1; J: TRBJ1-1; size: few; DNA: TGCGCCAGCAGTCCAGGGCTGAACACTGAAGCTTTCTTT; CDR3: CASSPGLNTEAFF
D: -; V: TRBV9; J: TRBJ2-3; size: -; DNA: TGTGCCAGCAGCGTCGGCTGGCGTTTCGACACAGATACGCAGTATTTT; CDR3: CASSVGWRFDTDTQYF
D: TRBD1; V: TRBV28; J: TRBJ2-2; size: -; DNA: TGTGCCAGCAGACCGACAGGGATGAACACCGGGGAGCTGTTTTTT; CDR3: CASRPTGMNTGELFF
D: -; V: TRBV7-2; J: TRBJ2-3; size: -; DNA: TGTGCCAGCAGCCAGAAAAGGGGAAATACGCAGTATTTT; CDR3: CASSQKRGNTQYF
D: -; V: TRBV7-9; J: TRBJ2-5; size: few; DNA: TGTGCCAGCAGTTCGACAGCCCAAGAGACCCAGTACTTC; CDR3: CASSSTAQETQYF
D: -; V: TRBV19; J: TRBJ1-5; size: few; DNA: TGTGCCAGTAGTGACCCCGCTAGCAATCAGCCCCAGCATTTT; CDR3: CASSDPASNQPQHF
D: -; V: TRBV10-3; J: TRBJ2-3; size: few; DNA: TGTGCCATCAGTGAGTCTGGAGGAGATACGCAGTATTTT; CDR3: CAISESGGDTQYF
D: -; V: TRBV21-1; J: TRBJ1-3; size: -; DNA: TGTGCCACCAGAGGAACCTCTGGAAACACCATATATTTT; CDR3: CATRGTSGNTIYF
D: -; V: TRBV12-1; J: TRBJ2-1; size: -; DNA: TGTGCCAGCAGCTCCACTAGCGGGACGAAGGTCTTC; CDR3: CASSSTSGTKVF
D: TRBD2; V: TRBV25-1; J: TRBJ2-1; size: -; DNA: TGTGCCAGCGGCGGGGGGAAAGAGCAGTTCTTC; CDR3: CASGGGKEQFF
D: -; V: TRBV30; J: TRBJ2-7; size: once; DNA: TGTGCCTGGAGTCCCCCGGGGGCGAACTACGAGCAGTACTTC; CDR3: CAWSPPGANYEQYF
D: -; V: TRBV28; J: TRBJ1-5; size: -; DNA: TGTGCCAGCAGTTTTACCCTCCTCAACAATCAGCCCCAGCATTTT; CDR3: CASSFTLLNNQPQHF
D: -; V: TRBV5-4; J: TRBJ1-3; size: once; DNA: TGTGCCAGCAGCTTGGCTGGAAACACCATATATTTT; CDR3: CASSLAGNTIYF
D: TRBD1; V: TRBV4-2; J: TRBJ2-7; size: -; DNA: TGTGCCAGCAGCAAAGAGACAGGGGCCTCCTACGAGCAGTACTTC; CDR3: CASSKETGASYEQYF
D: -; V: TRBV30; J: TRBJ2-7; size: -; DNA: TGTGCCTGGAGTGTTGTCCATAAATACGAGCAGTACTTC; CDR3: CAWSVVHKYEQYF
D: TRBD2; V: TRBV9; J: TRBJ2-2; size: -; DNA: TGTGCCAGCAGCGTAGGATCGGGAGGGCGTGTGGAGCTGTTTTTT; CDR3: CASSVGSGGRVELFF
D: -; V: TRBV7-9; J: TRBJ1-2; size: few; DNA: TGTGCCAGCAGCTTTGGCAGGGTCGGCTACACCTTC; CDR3: CASSFGRVGYTF
D: TRBD1; V: TRBV2; J: TRBJ1-6; size: -; DNA: TGTGCCAGCAGTGTAGAGGGACAGGGGGCTGCGAATTCACCCCTCCACTTT; CDR3: CASSVEGQGAANSPLHF
D: -; V: TRBV7-8; J: TRBJ1-1; size: -; DNA: TGTGCCAGCAGCCGGGGACGGGGGCCCACTGAAGCTTTCTTT; CDR3: CASSRGRGPTEAFF
D: TRBD1; V: TRBV7-2; J: TRBJ2-3; size: -; DNA: TGTGCCAGCAGCTTATGGGGGGGACAGGGGAGATGGGGCACAGATACGCAGTATTTT; CDR3: CASSLWGGQGRWGTDTQYF
D: -; V: TRBV4-1; J: TRBJ1-4; size: -; DNA: TGCGCCAGCAGCCAAGATCTAATAGACAGTCCCCTTTTT; CDR3: CASSQDLIDSPLF
D: -; V: TRBV19; J: TRBJ1-5; size: -; DNA: TGTGCCAGTAGGGGGGAATATAGCAATCAGCCCCAGCATTTT; CDR3: CASRGEYSNQPQHF
D: -; V: TRBV6-1; J: TRBJ1-5; size: few; DNA: TGTGCCAGCAGTGTGATTTGGGGGCCCGAGCAGCCCCAGCATTTT; CDR3: CASSVIWGPEQPQHF
D: -; V: TRBV2; J: TRBJ1-1; size: -; DNA: TGTGCCAGCAGTGGAGACCTGAACACTGAAGCTTTCTTT; CDR3: CASSGDLNTEAFF
D: -; V: TRBV6-1; J: TRBJ2-7; size: -; DNA: TGTGCCAGCAGTGAACGTGGGGAAGGACAGTACGAGCAGTACTTC; CDR3: CASSERGEGQYEQYF
D: TRBD1; V: TRBV19; J: TRBJ1-1; size: -; DNA: TGTGCCAGTAGTATGAGGAAGGGACAGATGAACACTGAAGCTTTCTTT; CDR3: CASSMRKGQMNTEAFF
D: -; V: TRBV4-1; J: TRBJ2-3; size: -; DNA: TGCGCCAGCAGCCAAGATCCTTATAGCACAGATACGCAGTATTTT; CDR3: CASSQDPYSTDTQYF
D: -; V: TRBV9; J: TRBJ2-5; size: few; DNA: TGTGCCAGCAGCGTAGGGGCCAAGGGGGACCAAGAGACCCAGTACTTC; CDR3: CASSVGAKGDQETQYF
D: TRBD1; V: TRBV6-5; J: TRBJ2-5; size: few; DNA: TGTGCCAGCAGTTCCTGGACGGGACAGCAAGAGACCCAGTACTTC; CDR3: CASSSWTGQQETQYF
D: TRBD2; V: TRBV4-2; J: TRBJ2-1; size: -; DNA: TGTGCCAGCAGTGAGGGACTAGCGGGTTACAATGAGCAGTTCTTC; CDR3: CASSEGLAGYNEQFF
D: TRBD2; V: TRBV28; J: TRBJ2-7; size: -; DNA: TGTGCCAGCAGTTTGAGCGGGAGGGCCAGGGGGGAGCAGTACTTC; CDR3: CASSLSGRARGEQYF
D: TRBD1; V: TRBV10-3; J: TRBJ2-7; size: -; DNA: TGTGCCATCAGTCGGACAGGGGGTACGCACGAGCAGTACTTC; CDR3: CAISRTGGTHEQYF
D: TRBD2; V: TRBV4-2; J: TRBJ2-2; size: -; DNA: TGTGCCAGCAGCCAACTAGCGGGAGGGCCGAGCGGGGAGCTGTTTTTT; CDR3: CASSQLAGGPSGELFF
D: -; V: TRBV7-3; J: TRBJ1-1; size: -; DNA: TGTGCCAGCAGCTTAGTAACGGACACTGAAGCTTTCTTT; CDR3: CASSLVTDTEAFF
D: -; V: TRBV6-1; J: TRBJ2-7; size: few; DNA: TGTGCCAGCAGTGAAGTGCAGACAGGAGGCTACGAGCAGTACTTC; CDR3: CASSEVQTGGYEQYF